One sample yielded the 26 T cell receptor beta chains listed below, sequenced in a study of CD8 T cells in ankylosing spondylitis. In TCRdb, the 5' RACE reads were re-called with MiXCR into one record per CDR3 protein. The sample comprises some 250,000 distinct CDR3 sequences, around 10% of which are singletons, and approximately 6.6% rests with the top ten. The sequenced sample consisted of blood, either unsorted or a sorted T cell fraction (not recorded which). The receptors were gathered from a male donor with ankylosing spondylitis or in good health (not recorded which).

This clonotype was recorded at least ten times. The CDR3 DNA is TGTGCCAGCAGCCTAAGGACAGGGGGGAACACTGAAGCTTTCTTT. Its translation is CASSLRTGGNTEAFF. The chain couples TRBV7-6 to TRBJ1-1; the match to TRBD1 covers 10 bases. The CDR3 is made up of 15 amino acids. Germline CDR1 is SGHVS and CDR2 is FNYEAQ. V was pared by 5 bases and J by 1 base, with 4 bases of the junction left unmatched.

This clonotype has a handful of counts. The V gene is TRBV3-1, the J gene TRBJ1-2; 7 nucleotides agree with TRBD1. This CDR3 is built from 13 residues. Germline V gene sequence: CDR1 LGHDT, CDR2 YNNKEL (reference sequence). Trimming at V came to 5 bases and at J to 10 bases, leaving 10 bases not matched to a gene. The DNA for the CDR3 is TGTGCCAGCAGCTCCCGATCGCAGGGGGACTACACCTTC. Protein product: CASSSRSQGDYTF. Using reference TRBV3-1 and TRBJ1-2 for the parts outside the CDR3, the full variable domain is DTAVSQTPKYLVTQMGNDKSIKCEQNLGHDTMYWYKQDSKKFLKIMFSYNNKELIINETVPNRFSPKSPDKAHLNLHINSLELGDSAVYFCASSSRSQGDYTFGSGTRLTVV.

This clonotype was recorded at least ten times. This CDR3 reads CASSLGWGNSPLHF. CDR3 nucleotides: TGCGCCAGCAGCTTGGGATGGGGTAATTCACCCCTCCACTTT. V usage is TRBV5-1 and J usage is TRBJ1-6, with D unresolved. CDR1 is SGHRS, CDR2 YFSETQ, per germline. V was clipped by 0 bases and J by 6 bases, with 7 bases between them. CDR3 length: 14 amino acids.

This clonotype has a count of ten or more. The chain carries TRBV5-1 and TRBJ2-6, with D possibly matching TRBD2 (5 bases). The V and J ends lost 4 bases and 1 base respectively, with 15 bases between them. The CDR3 extends over 17 amino acids. In germline, CDR1 is SGHRS, CDR2 YFSETQ. CDR3 loop: CASSAAVVVSGANVLTF. CDR3 sequence (DNA): TGCGCCAGCAGCGCAGCGGTAGTCGTTTCTGGGGCCAACGTCCTGACTTTC.

Many counts were recorded for this clonotype. The chain employs TRBV3-1 and TRBJ1-1, with D perhaps TRBD1 (5 bases). Trimming removed 1 base from V and 5 bases from J, with 8 bases in between. Germline V gives CDR1 LGHDT, CDR2 YNNKEL (reference sequence). The CDR3 totals 13 residues. CDR3 region: CASSQGGGTEAFF. The CDR3 DNA reads TGTGCCAGCAGCCAAGGGGGGGGGACTGAAGCTTTCTTT.

This clonotype was observed many times. The chain has TRBV24-1 and TRBJ2-3; no reliable D call. CDR1 KGHDR and CDR2 SFDVKD come from the germline V gene. Trimming pared 6 bases from V and 4 bases from J, leaving 4 bases between. This CDR3 has 11 residues. Written as DNA, the CDR3 is TGTGCCACCAGTCAATCAGATACGCAGTATTTT. Translated, it gives CATSQSDTQYF.

This clonotype was seen a few times. V usage is TRBV9 and J usage is TRBJ2-7; D may be TRBD1 or TRBD2 (5 bases each). Trimming removed 0 bases at V and 5 bases at J, with 12 bases between. Germline loops: CDR1 SGDLS, CDR2 YYNGEE. This CDR3 is built from 14 residues. The CDR3 reads CASSVDPGTNEQYF. The CDR3 bases are TGTGCCAGCAGCGTAGACCCAGGGACGAACGAGCAGTACTTC.

This clonotype was recorded at least ten times. This chain links TRBV3-1 with TRBJ1-1, with D possibly TRBD1 on 6 matching bases. V gave up 5 bases and J gave up 5 bases, with 15 bases separating them. CDR1 LGHDT and CDR2 YNNKEL come from the germline V gene (reference sequence). The CDR3 contains 14 residues. The CDR3 nucleotides read TGTGCCAGCAGCTGGGGGGCTCCGGGAACTGAAGCTTTCTTT. Amino acid sequence: CASSWGAPGTEAFF.

Many counts were recorded for this clonotype. J is TRBJ1-4 and V is TRBV5-1; the D is unclear. CDR1 SGHRS and CDR2 YFSETQ come from the germline V gene. This CDR3 comprises 14 residues. Deletions cut 4 bases from V and 0 bases from J, with 7 bases between. The CDR3 sequence is CASSGGTTNEKLFF. CDR3 DNA: TGCGCCAGCAGCGGCGGGACAACTAATGAAAAACTGTTTTTT. Based on the CDR3 plus reference TRBV5-1 and TRBJ1-4, the full variable domain is KAGVTQTPRYLIKTRGQQVTLSCSPISGHRSVSWYQQTPGQGLQFLFEYFSETQRNKGNFPGRFSGRQFSNSRSEMNVSTLELGDSALYLCASSGGTTNEKLFFGSGTQLSVL.

This clonotype was counted many times. The chain couples TRBV29-1 to TRBJ1-2; 7 bases fit TRBD1. From germline, CDR1 is SQVTM and CDR2 ANQGSEA. CDR3 size: 11 residues. With V trimmed by 6 bases and J by 4 bases, 2 bases remained unmatched. Written as DNA, the CDR3 is TGCAGCGTAGGGGGCGCCTATGGCTACACCTTC. Translated, it gives CSVGGAYGYTF.

This clonotype was counted ten times or more. The chain joins TRBV12-3 or TRBV12-4 to TRBJ2-5; no reliable D call. V was pared by 3 bases and J by 4 bases, with 6 bases between. The CDR3 totals 12 residues. CDR3 region: CASSLGLETQYF. The CDR3 DNA reads TGTGCCAGCAGTTTGGGGTTAGAGACCCAGTACTTC.

In this sample, this clonotype turned up many times. The chain employs TRBV7-8 and TRBJ2-1, with D possibly matching TRBD2 (6 bases). The CDR3 loop spans 16 amino acids. The V gene lost 1 base and the J gene lost 5 bases, with 15 bases spanning the gap. Per the germline V gene, CDR1 is SGHVS and CDR2 is FQNEAQ. The CDR3 sequence is CASSLGLRGLDNEQFF. CDR3 bases: TGTGCCAGCAGCTTAGGTCTACGGGGGTTGGACAATGAGCAGTTCTTC.

This clonotype was seen many times. The rearrangement joins TRBV28 to TRBJ2-4; TRBD1 agrees at 7 bases. After removal of 6 bases from V and 8 bases from J, the junction contained 7 bases not matched to a gene. The CDR3 sequence is 13 residues long. Germline V CDR1 and CDR2: MDHEN, SYDVKM. CDR3 nucleotides: TGTGCCAGCAGATTGACAGGGTGGCACATTCAGTACTTC. It is translated as CASRLTGWHIQYF.

This clonotype was detected ten times or more. This chain joins TRBV20-1 and TRBJ2-5, with TRBD2 as a possible D gene (5 bases). The V and J ends lost 1 base and 5 bases respectively, with 11 bases between them. Germline loops: CDR1 DFQATT, CDR2 SNEGSKA (reference sequence). This CDR3 comprises 13 residues. The chain's CDR3 is CSARAREWETQYF. The CDR3 DNA reads TGCAGTGCTAGAGCGAGGGAGTGGGAGACCCAGTACTTC.

This clonotype has more than one count but fewer than ten. This chain uses TRBV6-1 with TRBJ2-6; tentatively, D is TRBD1 (6 bases). Trimming cost V 0 bases and J 0 bases, with 6 bases left between them. From germline, CDR1 is MNHNS and CDR2 SASEGT. The CDR3 is 16 residues long. CDR3 protein: CASSEAGHSGANVLTF. Written as DNA, the CDR3 is TGTGCCAGCAGTGAAGCGGGACACTCTGGGGCCAACGTCCTGACTTTC.

The chain joins TRBV28 to TRBJ2-7; 9 positions match TRBD2. V trimming: 1 base; J trimming: 2 bases; junction bases outside the gene matches: 3. This CDR3 has 15 amino acids. Germline CDR1 MDHEN, CDR2 SYDVKM. CDR3 sequence (DNA): TGTGCCAGCAGTTTATTTGGGACTAGCCCCTACGAGCAGTACTTC. Translating gives CASSLFGTSPYEQYF.

This clonotype was observed at least ten times. The V call is TRBV27, the J call TRBJ1-2; unclear D gene. CDR1 and CDR2 (germline): MNHEY, SMNVEV (reference sequence). The CDR3 extends over 12 amino acids. The V end lost 8 bases, the J end lost 4 bases, and 11 bases lay between the germline ends. The CDR3 DNA follows: TGTGCCAGCGGAAACCCTCCCTATGGCTACACCTTC. Encoded protein: CASGNPPYGYTF.

In this sample, this clonotype turned up a few times. V is TRBV21-1 and J is TRBJ2-7; the DNA was not compared with TRBD1, the D call given in the table. TRBV21-1 is a recognized pseudogene. The CDR3 sequence is 20 residues long. CDR3 DNA sequence: TGTGCCAGCAGCAAATGGACAGGGGTTAGGCTCAAGCAGTCCACCTACGAGCAGTACTTC. Its protein is CASSKWTGVRLKQSTYEQYF.

This clonotype was counted many times. The rearrangement uses TRBV5-1 and TRBJ2-3; 8 bases line up with TRBD2. Losses at the gene ends were 0 bases for V and 4 bases for J; bases not matched to a gene: 1. This CDR3 has 14 residues. Per germline, CDR1 SGHRS and CDR2 YFSETQ. The CDR3 DNA sequence: TGCGCCAGCAGCTTGGTGACTAGCGCAGATACGCAGTATTTT. Translating gives CASSLVTSADTQYF. Complete variable domain (other parts from reference TRBV5-1 and TRBJ2-3): KAGVTQTPRYLIKTRGQQVTLSCSPISGHRSVSWYQQTPGQGLQFLFEYFSETQRNKGNFPGRFSGRQFSNSRSEMNVSTLELGDSALYLCASSLVTSADTQYFGPGTRLTVL.

This clonotype was found many times. The V gene is TRBV6-1, the J gene TRBJ2-3, with D perhaps TRBD2 (6 bases). The CDR3 consists of 14 residues. Germline V gene data show CDR1 as MNHNS and CDR2 as SASEGT. Trimming shortened V by 7 bases and J by 2 bases, and 13 bases separated the two germline ends. This chain's CDR3 is CASTTSLYTDTQYF. In DNA form, the CDR3 reads TGTGCCAGCACCACTAGCCTGTACACAGATACGCAGTATTTT.

This clonotype has ten or more counts. The chain couples TRBV28 to TRBJ2-3; 12 bases match TRBD2. Germline values: CDR1 MDHEN, CDR2 SYDVKM. Trimming took 6 bases from V and 4 from J; bases not matched to a gene: 5. There are 15 residues in the CDR3. As DNA, the CDR3 is TGTGCCAGCAGACGTACTAGCGGGAGGTCAGATACGCAGTATTTT. Translated, it gives CASRRTSGRSDTQYF.

Ten or more counts support this clonotype. J is TRBJ2-5 and V is TRBV11-2; no definite D call. Germline V gene sequence: CDR1 SGHAT, CDR2 FQNNGV. The CDR3 has 12 residues. V gave up 1 base and J gave up 4 bases, with 4 bases separating them. The CDR3 loop reads CASSLVAETQYF. CDR3 sequence (DNA): TGTGCCAGCAGCTTAGTAGCAGAGACCCAGTACTTC.

This clonotype was picked up many times. V and J are TRBV7-7 and TRBJ2-2, with D perhaps matching TRBD2 (5 bases). The V and J ends lost 1 base and 1 base respectively, with 7 bases between them. CDR1 and CDR2 (germline): SSHAT, FNYEAQ (reference sequence). The CDR3 covers 15 residues. CDR3 loop: CASSLESGNTGELFF. In DNA form, the CDR3 reads TGTGCCAGCAGCTTAGAGAGCGGGAACACCGGGGAGCTGTTTTTT.

This clonotype has a count of ten or more. The CDR3 loop is CSVRVASNTGELFF. Here the CDR3 DNA reads TGCAGTGTGAGGGTAGCGTCGAACACCGGGGAGCTGTTTTTT. V gene TRBV20-1 combines with J gene TRBJ2-2, with D perhaps TRBD2 (5 bases). The CDR3 is made up of 14 amino acids. V lost 7 bases to trimming and J lost 0 bases, with 12 bases between them. Germline V gene sequence: CDR1 DFQATT, CDR2 SNEGSKA (reference sequence).

This clonotype was counted between two and nine times. CDR3 sequence (DNA): TGTGCCAGCAGCTTACCCGGCTTGAACACTGAAGCTTTCTTT. Translating it yields CASSLPGLNTEAFF. This chain links TRBV7-9 with TRBJ1-1; D is unresolved. The germline V gene has CDR1 SEHNR and CDR2 FQNEAQ (reference sequence). The V gene lost 2 bases and the J gene lost 0 bases, with 7 bases spanning the gap. The CDR3 contains 14 residues.

This clonotype was counted many times. The chain carries TRBV28 and TRBJ2-1; TRBD1 matches 8 bases. Germline trimming cut 4 bases from V and 4 bases from J; bases unmatched to any gene: 6. Germline lookup yields CDR1 MDHEN and CDR2 SYDVKM. The CDR3 spans 15 residues. The CDR3 sequence: CASSSGDRTYNEQFF. In DNA, the CDR3 is TGTGCCAGCAGTTCAGGGGACAGGACGTACAATGAGCAGTTCTTC.